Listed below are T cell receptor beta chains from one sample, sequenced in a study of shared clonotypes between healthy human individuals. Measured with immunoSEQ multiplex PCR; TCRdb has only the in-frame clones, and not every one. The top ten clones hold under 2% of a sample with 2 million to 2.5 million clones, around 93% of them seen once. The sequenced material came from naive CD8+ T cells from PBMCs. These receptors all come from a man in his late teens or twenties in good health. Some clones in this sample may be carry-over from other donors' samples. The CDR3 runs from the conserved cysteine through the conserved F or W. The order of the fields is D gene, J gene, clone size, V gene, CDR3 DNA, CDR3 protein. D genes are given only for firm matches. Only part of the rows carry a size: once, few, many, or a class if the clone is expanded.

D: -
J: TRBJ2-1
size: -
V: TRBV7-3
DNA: TGTGCCAGCAGCGCAAATGGGGAGCAGTTCTTC
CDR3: CASSANGEQFF

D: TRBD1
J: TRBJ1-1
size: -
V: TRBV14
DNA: TGTGCCAGCAGCGAAAGGGGACAGGGAAGAACTGAAGCTTTCTTT
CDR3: CASSERGQGRTEAFF

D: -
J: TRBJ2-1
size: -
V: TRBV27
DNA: TGTGCCAGCAGTTTAGTTGGGGGAAGCGACAATGAGCAGTTCTTC
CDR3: CASSLVGGSDNEQFF

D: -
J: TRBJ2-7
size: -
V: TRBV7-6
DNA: TGTGCCAGCAGCTTAGATCCCGCAGGGGAAGGAATTTGCCGGCAGTACTTC
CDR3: CASSLDPAGEGICRQYF

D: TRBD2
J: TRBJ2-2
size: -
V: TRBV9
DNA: TGTGCCAGCAGCGTAGAGCGGGACGGCAACACCGGGGAGCTGTTTTTT
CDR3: CASSVERDGNTGELFF

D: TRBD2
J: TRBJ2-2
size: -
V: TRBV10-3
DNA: TGTGCCATCAGTTTAGCGGGACTGAACACCGGGGAGCTGTTTTTT
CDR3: CAISLAGLNTGELFF

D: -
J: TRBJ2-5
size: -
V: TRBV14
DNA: TGTGCCAGCAGCCGGACTCCCCAAGAGACCCAGTACTTC
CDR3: CASSRTPQETQYF

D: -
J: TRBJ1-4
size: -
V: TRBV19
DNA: TGTGCCAGTAGTATAGGCACGGAAGGGGTTAATGAAAAACTGTTTTTT
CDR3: CASSIGTEGVNEKLFF

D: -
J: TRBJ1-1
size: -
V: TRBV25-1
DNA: TGTGCCAGCAGTGCAAACTCCTGGACTGAAGCTTTCTTT
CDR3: CASSANSWTEAFF

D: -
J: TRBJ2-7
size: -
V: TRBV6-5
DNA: TGTGCCAGCAGGGCGGGGCAGCGACTACCGTACGAGCAGTACTTC
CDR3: CASRAGQRLPYEQYF

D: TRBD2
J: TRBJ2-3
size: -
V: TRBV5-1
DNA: TGCGCCAGCAGCTTGGGAGCTAGCGGGAGCACAGATACGCAGTATTTT
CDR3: CASSLGASGSTDTQYF

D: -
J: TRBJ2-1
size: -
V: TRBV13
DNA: TGTGCCAGCAGCGCCCGGGGGTCTAGCCGGGGTGAGCAGTTCTTC
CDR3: CASSARGSSRGEQFF

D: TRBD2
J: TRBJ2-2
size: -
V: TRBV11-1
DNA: TGTGCCAGCAGCACCCGGACTAGCGGGAGGTCGGACACCGGGGAGCTGTTTTTT
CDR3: CASSTRTSGRSDTGELFF

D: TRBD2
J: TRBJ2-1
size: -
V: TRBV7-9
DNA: TGTGCCAGCAGCTTGAGTAAATACGCAGCGGGAGGGCTTGGTGAGCAGTTCTTC
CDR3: CASSLSKYAAGGLGEQFF

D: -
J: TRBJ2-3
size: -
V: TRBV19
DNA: TGTGCCAGTACCGACGACTGGAGCACAGATACGCAGTATTTT
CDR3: CASTDDWSTDTQYF

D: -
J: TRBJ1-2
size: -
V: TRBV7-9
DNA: TGTGCCAGCAGCTTAGGCACAGCAGTTAACTATGGCTACACCTTC
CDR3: CASSLGTAVNYGYTF

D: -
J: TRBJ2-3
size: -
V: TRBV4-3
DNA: TGCGCCAGCAGTCCCCGTTTGAGTAGGGATACGCAGTATTTT
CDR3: CASSPRLSRDTQYF

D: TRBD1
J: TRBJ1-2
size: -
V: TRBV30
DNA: TGTGCCTGGAAGGACAGGGGGCGCCTAAGTGGCTACACCTTC
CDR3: CAWKDRGRLSGYTF

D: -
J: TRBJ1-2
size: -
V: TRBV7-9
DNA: TGTGCCAGCAGCTTAGTTGGGGTATCGGACTATGGCTACACCTTC
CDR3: CASSLVGVSDYGYTF

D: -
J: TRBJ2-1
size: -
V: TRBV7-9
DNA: TGTGCCAGCAGCTTAACCCACACAGGCGAATCCTACAATGAGCAGTTCTTC
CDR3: CASSLTHTGESYNEQFF

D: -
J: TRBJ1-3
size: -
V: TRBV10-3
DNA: TGTGCCATCAGTGAGTCCGGGGCTAGCTCTGGAAACACCATATATTTT
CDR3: CAISESGASSGNTIYF

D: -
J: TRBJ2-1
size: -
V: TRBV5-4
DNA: TGTGCCAGCAGCAGCCCAAACCGGTACCGGGACGGAGCCTACAATGAGCAGTTCTTC
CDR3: CASSSPNRYRDGAYNEQFF

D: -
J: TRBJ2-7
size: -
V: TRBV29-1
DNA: TGCAGCGTTGAATTGTGGGTTCTTAGCTCCTACGAGCAGTACTTC
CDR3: CSVELWVLSSYEQYF

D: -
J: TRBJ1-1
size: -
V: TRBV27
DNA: TGTGCCAGCAGTTTAGGACAGTTTTCTGAAGCTTTCTTT
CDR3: CASSLGQFSEAFF

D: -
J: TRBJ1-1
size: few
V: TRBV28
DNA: TGTGCCAGCAGCTCCTCGGGACGGCAAAACACTGAAGCTTTCTTT
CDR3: CASSSSGRQNTEAFF

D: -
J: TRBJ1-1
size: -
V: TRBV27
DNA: TGTGCCAGCAATTCCCCCCGAAGGAACACTGAAGCTTTCTTT
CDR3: CASNSPRRNTEAFF

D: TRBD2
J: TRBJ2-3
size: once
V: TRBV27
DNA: TGTGCCAGCAGTTTACTCAACAGGGGGTGGACTAGCGGAAACACAGATACGCAGTATTTT
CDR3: CASSLLNRGWTSGNTDTQYF

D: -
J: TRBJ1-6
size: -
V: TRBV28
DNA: TGTGCCAGCAGTTTACAGGGACTGTGGGTGTCACCCCTCCACTTT
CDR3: CASSLQGLWVSPLHF

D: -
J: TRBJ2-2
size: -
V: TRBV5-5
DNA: TGTGCCAGCAGCCCAGGACGGCTCGCGAACACCGGGGAGCTGTTTTTT
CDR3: CASSPGRLANTGELFF

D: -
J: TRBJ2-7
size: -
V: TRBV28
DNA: TGTGCCAGCAGTTCCCCCCCTAGGGTGAACTCCTACGAGCAGTACTTC
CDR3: CASSSPPRVNSYEQYF

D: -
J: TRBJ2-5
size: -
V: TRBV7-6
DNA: TGTGCCAGCAGCTTGGGCCCCCGTTTAAGTGAGACCCAGTACTTC
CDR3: CASSLGPRLSETQYF

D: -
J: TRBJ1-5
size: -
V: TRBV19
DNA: TGTGCCAGTAGTATGCGGGCCCAATCTCATAGGTTCCCTAGGTATAGCAATCAGCCCCAGCATTTT
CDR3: CASSMRAQSHRFPRYSNQPQHF

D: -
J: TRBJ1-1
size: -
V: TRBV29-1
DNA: TGCAGCGTTGACGGTTGGACGAACACTGAAGCTTTCTTT
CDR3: CSVDGWTNTEAFF

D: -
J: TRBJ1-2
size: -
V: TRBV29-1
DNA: TGCAGCGTCGACTTTACTTCTGGCTACACCTTC
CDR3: CSVDFTSGYTF

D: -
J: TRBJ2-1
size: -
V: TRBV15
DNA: TGTGCCACCACTCCTGACGGATCCAATGAGCAGTTCTTC
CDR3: CATTPDGSNEQFF

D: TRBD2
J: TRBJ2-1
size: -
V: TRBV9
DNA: TGTGCCAGCAGCGTTGGGACTAGCCCTTCCTACAATGAGCAGTTCTTC
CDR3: CASSVGTSPSYNEQFF

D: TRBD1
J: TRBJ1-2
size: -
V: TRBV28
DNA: TGTGCCAGCAGTTTACGCAGCTCTGACAGGGGGCCTCGCTATGGCTACACCTTC
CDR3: CASSLRSSDRGPRYGYTF

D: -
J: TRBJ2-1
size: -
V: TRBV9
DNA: TGTGCCAGCAGCGTAGGGACACGGGGGACGGATGAGCAGTTCTTC
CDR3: CASSVGTRGTDEQFF

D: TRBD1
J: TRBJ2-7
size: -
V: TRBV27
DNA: TGTGCCAGCAGTTCGACAGGGAACGAGCAGTACTTC
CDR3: CASSSTGNEQYF

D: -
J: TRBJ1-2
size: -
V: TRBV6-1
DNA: TGTGCCAGCAGTTTCGAAGGGTTAAGGGAATATGGCTACACCTTC
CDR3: CASSFEGLREYGYTF

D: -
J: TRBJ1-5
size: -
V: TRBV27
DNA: TGTGCCAGCAGTTTAATGGGGAATCAGCCCCAGCATTTT
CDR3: CASSLMGNQPQHF

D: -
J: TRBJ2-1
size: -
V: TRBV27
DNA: TGTGCCAGCAGTTTGATGGGGCCTGGAACATCCTACAATGAGCAGTTCTTC
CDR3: CASSLMGPGTSYNEQFF

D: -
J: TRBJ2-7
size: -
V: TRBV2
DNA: TGTGCCAGCAGTGTCGAAATTGGGGGTTCCACCTACGAGCAGTACTTC
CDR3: CASSVEIGGSTYEQYF

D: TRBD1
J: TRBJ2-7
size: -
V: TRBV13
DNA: TGTGCCAGCAGCTTAGGGACAGGGAACTACGAGCAGTACTTC
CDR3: CASSLGTGNYEQYF

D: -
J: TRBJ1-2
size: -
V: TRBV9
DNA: TGTGCCAGCAGCGTAGGAGCAGGGCCTAACTATGGCTACACCTTC
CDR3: CASSVGAGPNYGYTF

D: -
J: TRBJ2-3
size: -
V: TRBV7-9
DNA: TGTGCCAGCAGCCCCCCCGCGGGGGATACGCAGTATTTT
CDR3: CASSPPAGDTQYF

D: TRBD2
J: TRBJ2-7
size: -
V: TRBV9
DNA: TGTGCCAGCAGCGTTTCAGGGAGGGGCTCCTACGAGCAGTACTTC
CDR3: CASSVSGRGSYEQYF

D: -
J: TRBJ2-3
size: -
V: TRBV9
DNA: TGTGCCAGCAGCGTAGAGATGGCGGATACGCAGTATTTT
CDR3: CASSVEMADTQYF

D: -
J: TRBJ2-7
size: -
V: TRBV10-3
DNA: TGTGCCATCAGTGATAGGACCGAGACTATGGACGAGCAGTACTTC
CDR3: CAISDRTETMDEQYF

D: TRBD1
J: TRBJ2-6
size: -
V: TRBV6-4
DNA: TGTGCCAGCAGTGACTCGTCCGCAGGGGGCAACGTCCTGACTTTC
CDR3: CASSDSSAGGNVLTF